This T cell receptor (beta chain) was recovered during a study of PD-L1 blockade in urothelial cancer. Study-level information: Of 30 or so patients, about 24 were males with bladder-origin urothelial cancer. T cell content in blood samples showed a median of approximately 150,000. Before enrollment, 0 to 3 chemotherapy regimens had been given to patients. Analysis of blood occurred 3 weeks (second dose) and 6 weeks after treatment start.

The trim removed 3 bases at V and 2 bases at J, leaving 8 bases unmatched. The germline V gene has CDR1 MNHNY and CDR2 SVGAGI (reference sequence). This CDR3 has 16 amino acids. Regarding time point: peripheral blood 6 weeks after treatment start. Libraries were prepared by immunoSEQ multiplex PCR; TCRdb keeps only in-frame clonotypes and omits some of them. The sample lists 50,000 or so clones, around 86% seen once, with roughly 10% in the top ten. This chain connects TRBV6-6 to TRBJ2-7; 9 nucleotides line up with TRBD1. The specimen was PBMCs, collected around atezolizumab (anti-PD-L1) treatment. The receptor was isolated from a man aged 55 to 70 with urothelial cancer. CDR3 in DNA: TGTGCCAGCAGTTATGCACAGGGGGCCATCCCCTACGAGCAGTACTTC. It encodes CASSYAQGAIPYEQYF.